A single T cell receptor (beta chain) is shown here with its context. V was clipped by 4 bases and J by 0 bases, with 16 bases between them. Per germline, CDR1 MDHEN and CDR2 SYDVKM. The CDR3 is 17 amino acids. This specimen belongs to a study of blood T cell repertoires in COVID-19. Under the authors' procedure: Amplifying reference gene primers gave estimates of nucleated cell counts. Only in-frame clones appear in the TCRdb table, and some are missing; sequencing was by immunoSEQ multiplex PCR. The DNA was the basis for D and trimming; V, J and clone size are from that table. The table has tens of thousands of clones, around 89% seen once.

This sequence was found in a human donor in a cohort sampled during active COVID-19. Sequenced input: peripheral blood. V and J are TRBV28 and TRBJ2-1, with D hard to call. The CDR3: CASSSWPPPYSYNEQFF. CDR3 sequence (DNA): TGTGCCAGCAGTTCCTGGCCCCCCCCATACTCCTACAATGAGCAGTTCTTC.